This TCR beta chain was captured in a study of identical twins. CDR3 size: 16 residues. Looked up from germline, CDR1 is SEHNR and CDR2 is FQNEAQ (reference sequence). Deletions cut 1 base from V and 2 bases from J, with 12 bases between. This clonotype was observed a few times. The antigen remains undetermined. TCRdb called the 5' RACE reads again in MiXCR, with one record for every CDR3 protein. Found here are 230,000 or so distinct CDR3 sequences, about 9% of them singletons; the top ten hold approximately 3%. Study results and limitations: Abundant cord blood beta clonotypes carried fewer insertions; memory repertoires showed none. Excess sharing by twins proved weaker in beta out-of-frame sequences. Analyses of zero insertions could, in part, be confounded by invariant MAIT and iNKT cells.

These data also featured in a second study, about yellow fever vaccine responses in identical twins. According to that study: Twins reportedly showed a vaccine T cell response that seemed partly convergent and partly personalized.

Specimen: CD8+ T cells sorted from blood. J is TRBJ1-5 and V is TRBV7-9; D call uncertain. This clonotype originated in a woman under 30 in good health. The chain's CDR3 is CASSLEPDGGNQPQHF. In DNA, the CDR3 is TGTGCCAGCAGCTTAGAACCGGACGGGGGCAATCAGCCCCAGCATTTT.